This T cell receptor (beta chain) was obtained from a study of blood T cell repertoires in COVID-19. Study-wide background: Collection of acute and convalescent COVID-19 samples took place in the United States, Italy and Spain. PBMCs, B-cell-depleted T cells, or T cells provided the cDNA or gDNA that made up the material.

TCRdb keeps only in-frame clones here, not all; method: immunoSEQ multiplex PCR. The table shows about 190,000 clones, with around nine tenths occurring only once. CDR1 is LNHDA and CDR2 is SQIVND in the germline V gene (reference sequence). Trimming took 4 bases from V and 4 from J; bases not matched to a gene: 6. CDR3 length equals 16 residues. This chain joins TRBV19 and TRBJ2-5, with 13 bases lining up with TRBD2. Sample: peripheral blood. This sequence originates from a woman in her forties who had recovered from COVID-19. Here the CDR3 reads CASSTWTSGRGETQYF. The CDR3, as DNA: TGTGCCAGTAGTACTTGGACTAGCGGGAGAGGAGAGACCCAGTACTTC.